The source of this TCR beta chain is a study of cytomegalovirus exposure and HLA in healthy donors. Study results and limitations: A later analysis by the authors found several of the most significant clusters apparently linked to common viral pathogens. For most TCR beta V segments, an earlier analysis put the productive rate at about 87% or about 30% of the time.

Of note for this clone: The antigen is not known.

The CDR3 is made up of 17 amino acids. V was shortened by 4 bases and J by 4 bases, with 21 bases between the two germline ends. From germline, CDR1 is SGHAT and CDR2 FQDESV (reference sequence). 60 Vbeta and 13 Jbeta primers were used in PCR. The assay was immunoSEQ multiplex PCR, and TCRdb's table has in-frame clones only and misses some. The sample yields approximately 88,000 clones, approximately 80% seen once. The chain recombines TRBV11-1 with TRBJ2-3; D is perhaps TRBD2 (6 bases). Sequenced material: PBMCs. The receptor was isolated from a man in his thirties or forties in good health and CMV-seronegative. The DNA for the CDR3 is TGTGCCAGCAGCTCCTCCGGGGGAACATCGTCCTCAGATACGCAGTATTTT. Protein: CASSSSGGTSSSDTQYF.